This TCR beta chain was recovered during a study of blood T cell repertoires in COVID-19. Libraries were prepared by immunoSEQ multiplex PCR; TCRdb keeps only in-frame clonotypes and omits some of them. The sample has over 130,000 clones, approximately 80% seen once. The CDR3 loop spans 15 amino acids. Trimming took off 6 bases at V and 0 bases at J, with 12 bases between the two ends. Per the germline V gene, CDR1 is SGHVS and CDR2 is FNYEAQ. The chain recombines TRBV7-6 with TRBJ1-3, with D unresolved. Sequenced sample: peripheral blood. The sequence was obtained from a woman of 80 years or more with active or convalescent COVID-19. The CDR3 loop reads CASSAPKSSGNTIYF. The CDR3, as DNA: TGTGCCAGCAGTGCCCCCAAGAGCTCTGGAAACACCATATATTTT.